This TCR beta chain was recovered during a study of T cells in Graves' hyperthyroidism and ophthalmopathy. As concerns this clonotype: Its antigen is as yet unknown.

TCR beta CDR3 regions were amplified from RNA transcripts. HTBI primers were the set used in a first-round RT-PCR of the TCR CDR3. One entry per CDR3 protein results from TCRdb running MiXCR on the multiplex PCR reads. Of more than 50,000 distinct CDR3 sequences listed, approximately 53% are singletons. Study findings and constraints: Ophthalmopathy was identified by the model a median approximately 6.9 months ahead of onset. A model using 13 V-J features told ophthalmopathy apart from stable hyperthyroidism. Most thyroid clonotypes expanded above 0.001 appeared in blood too.

The source is a woman aged 55-75 years with Graves' ophthalmopathy. Material: blood.

CDR3 sequence: CTAKGAGGYGYTF. CDR3 nucleotides: TGCACCGCTAAAGGCGCAGGGGGCTATGGCTACACCTTC. The V gene is TRBV20-1, the J gene TRBJ1-2; 7 nucleotides align to TRBD1. Germline V lookup: CDR1 DFQATT, CDR2 SNEGSKA (reference sequence). The CDR3 is 13 residues long.